The 13 T cell receptor beta chains below all came from one sample that was sequenced in a study of blood T cells in healthy people across ages. Combining a sample-barcoded 5' primer with a J-beta primer mix, a second PCR ran for about 6 to 11 cycles. TCRdb itself ran the 5' RACE reads through MiXCR, one entry per CDR3 protein. The sample contains about 940,000 distinct CDR3 sequences, around 49% of which appear only once. Sequencing was carried out using blood. These receptors were collected from a man aged 25-45 years in good health.

The chain carries TRBV7-2 and TRBJ1-2, with unresolved D. V lost 2 bases to trimming and J lost 4 bases, with 17 bases between them. The CDR3 totals 16 residues. Germline V gives CDR1 SGHTA, CDR2 FQGNSA. The DNA for the CDR3 is TGTGCCAGCAGCTTATCGGGAATTGGAGCCTCCTATGGCTACACCTTC. It yields the protein CASSLSGIGASYGYTF.

The chain combines TRBV7-9 with TRBJ2-4, with D possibly TRBD1 on 6 matching bases. Gene TRBJ2-7 matches the end of the DNA better, so the J call may be wrong. The CDR3 loop spans 13 amino acids. The germline gives CDR1 SEHNR, CDR2 FQNEAQ (reference sequence). The chain's CDR3 is CASSLDREHEQYF. CDR3 DNA sequence: TGTGCCAGCAGCTTAGACAGGGAGCACGAGCAGTACTTC.

This clonotype was counted at least ten times. The chain joins TRBV7-2 to TRBJ2-1; 10 bases are a match to TRBD2. CDR1 is SGHTA and CDR2 is FQGNSA in the germline V gene. This CDR3 is built from 16 residues. Losses at the gene ends were 5 bases for V and 6 bases for J; bases not matched to a gene: 10. The CDR3 DNA reads as TGTGCCAGCAGCCGTCCCCGGGCTAGCGGGGGCAATGAGCAGTTCTTC. Translated, it gives CASSRPRASGGNEQFF.

Many counts were recorded for this clonotype. The J gene is TRBJ2-1, the V gene TRBV11-3; 11 bases agree with TRBD2. Germline V gives CDR1 SGHNT, CDR2 YENEEA. Trimming cost V 3 bases and J 7 bases; bases outside gene matches: 14. The CDR3 has 18 amino acids. CDR3 residues: CASSFLAGGLNSDNEQFF. The CDR3 DNA sequence: TGTGCCAGCAGCTTTTTAGCGGGGGGGCTCAATTCGGATAATGAGCAGTTCTTC.

A few counts support this clonotype. The chain combines TRBV20-1 with TRBJ1-6; 11 positions agree with TRBD1. CDR1 and CDR2 (germline): DFQATT, SNEGSKA (reference sequence). The CDR3 runs 17 residues. Losses at the gene ends were 5 bases for V and 3 bases for J; bases not matched to a gene: 9. CDR3 coding DNA: TGCAGTGCTCAAACCCGGACAGGGGGCAACTATAATTCACCCCTCCACTTT. It translates to CSAQTRTGGNYNSPLHF.

The V gene is TRBV18, the J gene TRBJ1-1; 8 bases match TRBD1. CDR3 size: 15 residues. CDR1 and CDR2 (germline): KGHSH, LQKENI. V gave up 3 bases and J gave up 1 base; unmatched junction bases: 4. The CDR3 DNA follows: TGTGCCAGCTCACCGTCCGGGACAGGGAACACTGAAGCTTTCTTT. It encodes CASSPSGTGNTEAFF.

This clonotype was seen once. The chain carries TRBV11-3 and TRBJ1-2; D possibly corresponds to TRBD1 (5 bases). The CDR3 loop spans 14 amino acids. The V gene's germline CDR1 is SGHNT and CDR2 YENEEA. Trimming cost V 5 bases and J 4 bases, with 14 bases left between them. In DNA, the CDR3 is TGTGCCAGCAGCCCCCGAGGGACGATCTATGGCTACACCTTC. Residues: CASSPRGTIYGYTF.

CDR3 sequence reads: CAIGGGGGLYNEQFF. CDR3 bases: TGTGCCATTGGGGGGGGCGGGGGTCTCTACAATGAGCAGTTCTTC. The rearrangement uses TRBV27 and TRBJ2-1; D possibly corresponds to TRBD2 (7 bases). The germline CDR1 and CDR2 sequences are MNHEY and SMNVEV (reference sequence). The V and J ends lost 10 bases and 3 bases respectively, with 19 bases between them. The CDR3 spans 15 residues.

The rearrangement links TRBV4-2 to TRBJ1-2; 7 nucleotides match TRBD1. Germline CDR1 reads LGHNA; CDR2 reads YNFKEQ. This CDR3 comprises 15 residues. The V segment lost 0 bases and the J segment 7 bases; nucleotides outside the gene matches: 8. CDR3 sequence reads: CASSQDAGGYSGYTF. Written as DNA, the CDR3 is TGTGCCAGCAGCCAAGACGCAGGGGGATACTCTGGCTACACCTTC.

The CDR3 loop reads CATSVKETQYF. DNA of the CDR3: TGTGCCACCAGCGTAAAGGAGACCCAGTACTTC. The V call is TRBV24-1, the J call TRBJ2-5; D not certain. V was clipped by 7 bases and J by 5 bases, with 7 bases between them. CDR3 length equals 11 residues. Germline CDR1 is KGHDR and CDR2 is SFDVKD.

The chain combines TRBV29-1 with TRBJ2-7; 10 bases are shared with TRBD1. The ends lost 7 bases at V and 2 bases at J; junction bases unmatched: 5. Germline V gene lookup returns CDR1 SQVTM and CDR2 ANQGSEA. There are 13 residues in the CDR3. The CDR3 reads CSAKGQGTYEQYF. The DNA of the CDR3 is TGCAGCGCCAAGGGACAGGGGACCTACGAGCAGTACTTC.

The table lists this clonotype with a few counts. The gene calls are TRBV28 and TRBJ1-4; 9 nucleotides match TRBD1. Germline values: CDR1 MDHEN, CDR2 SYDVKM. Trimming took 2 bases from V and 8 from J; bases not matched to a gene: 6. The CDR3 is 15 amino acids. CDR3 loop: CASSLRTGEREKLFF. In nucleotides, the CDR3 is TGTGCCAGCAGTTTACGGACAGGGGAAAGAGAAAAACTGTTTTTT. The variable domain in full, with the rest retrieved from reference TRBV28 and TRBJ1-4, is DVKVTQSSRYLVKRTGEKVFLECVQDMDHENMFWYRQDPGLGLRLIYFSYDVKMKEKGDIPEGYSVSREKKERFSLILESASTNQTSMYLCASSLRTGEREKLFFGSGTQLSVL.

The chain uses TRBV11-1 and TRBJ2-7, with D hard to call. The germline V and J ends were trimmed by 2 bases and 2 bases, with 13 bases remaining between them. CDR1 and CDR2 from the germline V gene are SGHAT and FQDESV (reference sequence). The CDR3 has 15 residues. CDR3 region: CASSLTDASPYEQYF. Written as DNA, the CDR3 is TGTGCCAGCAGCTTAACTGACGCCTCGCCCTACGAGCAGTACTTC. Drawing the rest from reference TRBV11-1 and TRBJ2-7, the complete variable domain is EAEVAQSPRYKITEKSQAVAFWCDPISGHATLYWYRQILGQGPELLVQFQDESVVDDSQLPKDRFSAERLKGVDSTLKIQPAELGDSAMYLCASSLTDASPYEQYFGPGTRLTVT.